These 20 T cell receptor beta chains share one sample of origin, sequenced in a study of blood T cell repertoires in COVID-19. This table comes from immunoSEQ multiplex PCR, and its TCRdb copy is limited to in-frame clones, with some not included. The sample carries 110,000 to 150,000 clones, roughly 84% recorded once. Material for sequencing was peripheral blood. These receptors all stem from a human donor in a cohort sampled during active COVID-19.

The J gene is TRBJ1-4, the V gene TRBV28; D is unclear. Germline V gives CDR1 MDHEN, CDR2 SYDVKM. V was clipped by 2 bases and J by 7 bases, with 14 bases between them. The CDR3 has 15 amino acids. CDR3 sequence reads: CASSLIGVGPEKLFF. For the CDR3, the DNA is TGTGCCAGCAGTTTAATCGGGGTGGGTCCTGAAAAACTGTTTTTT.

The rearrangement links TRBV12-3 or TRBV12-4 to TRBJ2-7; no clear D. The ends were cut back, 6 bases at V and 0 bases at J, with 9 bases in the middle. This CDR3 comprises 13 residues. In DNA form, the CDR3 reads TGTGCCAGCAGGGCTTCGGGCTCCTACGAGCAGTACGTC. Amino acid sequence: CASRASGSYEQYV.

This sequence joins TRBV21-1 and TRBJ1-3. TRBV21-1 has pseudogene status. This CDR3 region has 15 residues. Written as DNA, the CDR3 is TGTGCCAGCAGCTCAAGGGAGGGCGAGGAGAACACCATATATTTT. It yields the protein CASSSREGEENTIYF.

This sequence joins TRBV9 and TRBJ2-3, with D possibly TRBD2 on 7 matching bases. The V end lost 4 bases, the J end lost 2 bases, and 14 bases lay between the germline ends. Per the germline V gene, CDR1 is SGDLS and CDR2 is YYNGEE. There are 15 residues in the CDR3. CDR3 nucleotides: TGTGCCAGCAGCTCAGGGGCGGGGGTCACAGATACGCAGTATTTT. It codes for CASSSGAGVTDTQYF.

This chain uses TRBV10-3 with TRBJ1-5; 11 bases are a match to TRBD1. Germline loops: CDR1 ENHRY, CDR2 SYGVKD. This CDR3 spans 18 amino acids. Trimming took 11 bases from V and 6 from J; bases not matched to a gene: 21. The CDR3 bases are TGTGCCCCCCAATGGGACAGGGGGATACCACGGAAATCTCAGCCCCAGCATTTT. Translated, it gives CAPQWDRGIPRKSQPQHF.

The gene calls are TRBV7-9 and TRBJ1-4; tentative D call: TRBD1 (5 bases). Trimming pared 5 bases from V and 4 bases from J, leaving 14 bases between. Germline-derived CDR1 and CDR2 are SEHNR and FQNEAQ (reference sequence). This CDR3 contains 15 residues. The CDR3 DNA sequence: TGTGCCAGCAGCACGAATGACGGGGGTAATGAAAAACTGTTTTTT. This translates into CASSTNDGGNEKLFF. The variable domain in full, with the rest retrieved from reference TRBV7-9 and TRBJ1-4, is DTGVSQNPRHKITKRGQNVTFRCDPISEHNRLYWYRQTLGQGPEFLTYFQNEAQLEKSRLLSDRFSAERPKGSFSTLEIQRTEQGDSAMYLCASSTNDGGNEKLFFGSGTQLSVL.

The chain carries TRBV5-4 and TRBJ2-2; D is perhaps TRBD2 (6 bases). Germline-derived CDR1 and CDR2 are SGHNT and YYREEE (reference sequence). The V gene lost 0 bases and the J gene lost 4 bases, with 10 bases spanning the gap. CDR3 size: 15 residues. CDR3 region: CASSLGGDFTGELFF. The CDR3 DNA reads TGTGCCAGCAGCTTGGGGGGGGACTTCACCGGGGAGCTGTTTTTT.

The chain employs TRBV24-1 and TRBJ1-2; D gene uncertain. Per the germline V gene, CDR1 is KGHDR and CDR2 is SFDVKD. V lost 4 bases and J lost 4, with 21 bases in between. The CDR3 consists of 17 residues. CDR3 in DNA: TGTGCCACCAGTGAATACGGCCTGACCAGGAACTTCTATGGCTACACCTTC. This sequence encodes CATSEYGLTRNFYGYTF.

The chain links TRBV27 to TRBJ2-1; TRBD2 aligns across 11 bases. The CDR3 is 16 amino acids. Losses at the gene ends were 3 bases for V and 5 bases for J; bases not matched to a gene: 6. Per the germline V gene, CDR1 is MNHEY and CDR2 is SMNVEV (reference sequence). The CDR3 DNA reads as TGTGCCAGCAGTTTTCAAGGGACTAGCGGCGACAATGAGCAGTTCTTC. This translates into CASSFQGTSGDNEQFF.

V usage is TRBV24-1 and J usage is TRBJ2-3; 9 positions agree with TRBD1. The germline CDR1 and CDR2 sequences are KGHDR and SFDVKD. The CDR3 is made up of 15 amino acids. Trimming at V came to 7 bases and at J to 0 bases, leaving 4 bases not matched to a gene. The chain's CDR3 is CATRGTGSSTDTQYF. CDR3 DNA sequence: TGTGCCACCAGGGGGACAGGGTCTAGCACAGATACGCAGTATTTT.

The chain uses TRBV7-2 and TRBJ2-5, with 15 bases lining up with TRBD2. The V and J ends lost 5 bases and 5 bases, in that order; junction bases with no gene match: 9. CDR1 SGHTA and CDR2 FQGNSA come from the germline V gene. The CDR3 covers 17 residues. CDR3 coding DNA: TGTGCCAGCAGCCTAAGGACTAGCGGGGGGGCTAGGGAGACCCAGTACTTC. Its translation: CASSLRTSGGARETQYF.

The count of this clone is one. This chain links TRBV7-2 with TRBJ2-6; no clear D. CDR1 is SGHTA and CDR2 is FQGNSA in the germline V gene. The CDR3 consists of 13 residues. CDR3 sequence reads: CAGSSSGANVLTF. CDR3 DNA sequence: TGTGCGGGCTCGAGCTCTGGGGCCAACGTCCTGACTTTC.

This sequence joins TRBV7-2 and TRBJ2-1, with 9 bases aligning to TRBD2. Germline CDR1 is SGHTA and CDR2 is FQGNSA. Trimming took 4 bases from V and 3 from J; bases not matched to a gene: 4. The CDR3 sequence is 15 residues long. The DNA for the CDR3 is TGTGCCAGCAGCTATACTAGCGGGCTCTACAATGAGCAGTTCTTC. It translates to CASSYTSGLYNEQFF.

The chain recombines TRBV15 with TRBJ1-5; D gene uncertain. CDR1 and CDR2 from the germline V gene are LNHNV and YYDKDF (reference sequence). The CDR3 runs to 17 residues. The V gene lost 6 bases and the J gene lost 6 bases, with 24 bases spanning the gap. This chain's CDR3 is CATSPSVMGGYRQPQHF. As DNA, the CDR3 is TGTGCCACCAGTCCTTCTGTAATGGGAGGTTATCGTCAGCCCCAGCATTTT.

This clone came up a few times. V and J are TRBV19 and TRBJ1-5; a weak D match, TRBD1 (5 bases). Germline V CDR1 and CDR2: LNHDA, SQIVND (reference sequence). The CDR3 runs to 17 residues. V was clipped by 3 bases and J by 0 bases, with 15 bases between them. The DNA for the CDR3 is TGTGCCAGTAGTATGCGCAGGGAACTCTATAGCAATCAGCCCCAGCATTTT. Translated: CASSMRRELYSNQPQHF.

This clone showed up just a few times. V and J are TRBV9 and TRBJ1-1; D is unclear. Trimming stripped 0 bases from V and 2 bases from J, with 8 bases between. The CDR3 is 14 residues long. Looked up from germline, CDR1 is SGDLS and CDR2 is YYNGEE. The CDR3 here is CASSVAPGNTEAFF. The CDR3 region has the DNA TGTGCCAGCAGCGTAGCGCCGGGAAACACTGAAGCTTTCTTT.

In DNA form, the CDR3 reads TGTGCCAGCAGCAAGCAGGGCAACACTGAAGCTTTCTTT. It translates to CASSKQGNTEAFF. This chain connects TRBV11-3 to TRBJ1-1, with D possibly TRBD1 on 5 matching bases. Trimming removed 5 bases from V and 2 bases from J, with 9 bases in between. The CDR3 runs 13 residues. CDR1 is SGHNT and CDR2 is YENEEA in the germline V gene.

In regard to this clone: Other DNA sequences in the same sample also yield this CDR3. The CDR3 sequence: CASSLDGGTDTQYF. The CDR3, as DNA: TGTGCCAGCAGCTTAGATGGAGGCACAGATACGCAGTATTTT. The V call is TRBV11-2, the J call TRBJ2-3; the D is unclear. V lost 0 bases to trimming and J lost 1 base, with 5 bases between them. The germline V gene has CDR1 SGHAT and CDR2 FQNNGV. CDR3 length: 14 amino acids.

The V and J genes are TRBV19 and TRBJ1-2, with 7 bases fitting TRBD1. This CDR3 has 14 residues. The germline V gene encodes CDR1 LNHDA and CDR2 SQIVND (reference sequence). The V and J ends lost 5 bases and 3 bases, in that order; junction bases with no gene match: 6. In DNA form, the CDR3 reads TGTGCCAGTAGTTTTAGGGGGCAGGACTATGGCTACACCTTC. This encodes CASSFRGQDYGYTF.

The chain links TRBV10-3 to TRBJ2-7, with 8 positions matching TRBD2. V dropped 7 bases and J dropped 2; count of bases not matched to a gene: 7. CDR1 and CDR2 (germline): ENHRY, SYGVKD. The CDR3 runs to 14 residues. The CDR3 spells CAIKGLAEPYEQYF. The CDR3 DNA reads TGTGCCATCAAAGGACTAGCCGAACCCTACGAGCAGTACTTC.